These 14 T cell receptor beta chains originate from one sample sequenced in a study of blood T cell repertoires in COVID-19. Sequenced by immunoSEQ multiplex PCR; TCRdb stores in-frame clones only, minus some. The repertoire holds about 87,000 clones, more than 75% seen once, with around 5.2% in the top ten. The sample comprised peripheral blood. These TCRs come from a man aged 35 to 55 with acute or convalescent COVID-19.

The chain has TRBV30 and TRBJ1-1, with 8 bases identical to TRBD1. Looked up from germline, CDR1 is GTSNPN and CDR2 is SVGIG (reference sequence). The CDR3 is made up of 13 amino acids. CDR3 nucleotide sequence: TGTGCTTACATACCGGGACAGGTTTTGAGGGCTTTCTTT. It encodes CAYIPGQVLRAFF.

The V and J genes are TRBV7-8 and TRBJ2-3; possibly TRBD2 for D (6 bases). The CDR3 runs 16 residues. Germline V gives CDR1 SGHVS, CDR2 FQNEAQ. Trimming removed 1 base at V and 0 bases at J, with 11 bases between. The CDR3 here is CASSLDGSGSTDTQYF. The CDR3, as DNA: TGTGCCAGCAGCTTAGATGGGAGCGGGAGCACAGATACGCAGTATTTT.

This clone showed up many times. The chain links TRBV5-8 to TRBJ1-4; D is uncertain. The germline gives CDR1 SGHTS, CDR2 YDEGEE. There are 12 residues in the CDR3. Trimming left V 4 bases short and J 5 bases short, with 6 bases between. The CDR3 loop is CASSRVNEKLFF. CDR3 sequence (DNA): TGTGCCAGCAGCCGCGTAAATGAAAAACTGTTTTTT. Full variable domain (outside the CDR3, taken from reference TRBV5-8 and TRBJ1-4): EAGVTQSPTHLIKTRGQQATLRCSPISGHTSVYWYQQALGLGLQFLLWYDEGEERNRGNFPPRFSGRQFPNYSSELNVNALELEDSALYLCASSRVNEKLFFGSGTQLSVL.

This clone was recorded a few times. The genes are TRBV19 and TRBJ1-3; perhaps TRBD1 as D (6 bases). This CDR3 has 15 amino acids. Germline CDR1 LNHDA, CDR2 SQIVND (reference sequence). V was shortened by 7 bases and J by 6 bases, with 19 bases between the two germline ends. CDR3 sequence reads: CASTKSQGLENTIYF. The CDR3 bases are TGTGCCAGTACTAAATCACAGGGATTGGAAAACACCATATATTTT.

The J gene is TRBJ1-4, the V gene TRBV21-1; TRBD1, the D gene given by the table, was not confirmed from the DNA. TRBV21-1 is marked as a pseudogene. The CDR3 loop spans 14 amino acids. The CDR3 nucleotides are TGTGCCAGCAGCAAACACAGGACTAATGAAAAACTGTTTTTT. Translating it yields CASSKHRTNEKLFF.

CDR3 nucleotides: TGTGCCTGGACCCCAAGCAGGTCCGCTCATTATGGCTACACCTTC. It encodes CAWTPSRSAHYGYTF. The chain carries TRBV30 and TRBJ1-2; D is undetermined. The CDR3 runs to 15 residues. Looked up from germline, CDR1 is GTSNPN and CDR2 is SVGIG (reference sequence). V lost 4 bases and J 5 bases, leaving 20 bases between the germline ends.

The chain employs TRBV14 and TRBJ2-1; 11 nucleotides agree with TRBD2. The germline CDR1 and CDR2 sequences are SGHDN and FVKESK. The CDR3 extends over 15 amino acids. Unmatched junction bases numbered 7, after V lost 7 bases and J lost 5 bases. In DNA, the CDR3 is TGTGCCAGCACCGAACTAGCGGGGGAGCACAATGAGCAGTTCTTC. Translated, it gives CASTELAGEHNEQFF. The full variable domain, its missing parts supplied by reference TRBV14 and TRBJ2-1, is EAGVTQFPSHSVIEKGQTVTLRCDPISGHDNLYWYRRVMGKEIKFLLHFVKESKQDESGMPNNRFLAERTGGTYSTLKVQPAELEDSGVYFCASTELAGEHNEQFFGPGTRLTVL.

The V gene is TRBV4-1, the J gene TRBJ1-1; no clear D. Germline CDR1 is MGHRA and CDR2 is YSYEKL. V was cut by 6 bases and J by 0 bases, with 14 bases left in between. There are 15 residues in the CDR3. The CDR3 bases are TGCGCCAGCAGACCTCAACTTCAGGTGAACACTGAAGCTTTCTTT. Amino acids: CASRPQLQVNTEAFF.

In its sample, this clone was seen a few times. The V gene is TRBV19, the J gene TRBJ1-2, with D unclear. Germline V gene lookup returns CDR1 LNHDA and CDR2 SQIVND (reference sequence). The V and J ends lost 5 bases and 0 bases respectively, with 13 bases between them. The CDR3 extends over 15 amino acids. Here the CDR3 DNA reads TGTGCCAGTAGTTCTAGTTACCAGACTAACTATGGCTACACCTTC. It is translated as CASSSSYQTNYGYTF. The complete variable domain, with remaining parts taken from reference TRBV19 and TRBJ1-2, reads DGGITQSPKYLFRKEGQNVTLSCEQNLNHDAMYWYRQDPGQGLRLIYYSQIVNDFQKGDIAEGYSVSREKKESFPLTVTSAQKNPTAFYLCASSSSYQTNYGYTFGSGTRLTVV.

The V and J genes are TRBV12-5 and TRBJ2-7; the D gene is possibly TRBD2 (5 bases). Germline CDR1 and CDR2: LGHNT and FRNRAP. The CDR3 is made up of 19 amino acids. V was trimmed by 0 bases and J by 0 bases, leaving 21 bases between them. For the CDR3, the DNA is TGTGCTAGTGGTTTGGTACTCCCTCCTCTAGCAGGTAGCTCCTACGAGCAGTACTTC. Encoded protein: CASGLVLPPLAGSSYEQYF.

This clone has more than one count but fewer than ten. This rearrangement joins TRBV30 to TRBJ2-2; 8 bases match TRBD1. With 5 bases clipped from V and 1 base from J, the junction kept 6 bases outside the gene matches. Looked up from germline, CDR1 is GTSNPN and CDR2 is SVGIG (reference sequence). The CDR3 runs to 15 residues. The CDR3 region has the DNA TGTGCCTGGCGCCGGGGGACAGGGAACACCGGGGAGCTGTTTTTT. Its translation: CAWRRGTGNTGELFF.

The chain carries TRBV6-2 or TRBV6-3 and TRBJ2-7; TRBD2 is a possible D gene (6 bases). Germline lookup yields CDR1 MNHEY and CDR2 SVGEGT. V gave up 2 bases and J gave up 3 bases, with 8 bases separating them. The CDR3 is 13 residues long. The CDR3 loop reads CASSYMGGYEQYF. In nucleotides, the CDR3 is TGTGCCAGCAGTTACATGGGGGGCTACGAGCAGTACTTC.

V gene TRBV5-1 combines with J gene TRBJ1-4; TRBD1 agrees at 9 bases. The CDR3 totals 14 residues. V lost 9 bases to trimming and J lost 5 bases; unmatched junction nucleotides: 8. Per the germline V gene, CDR1 is SGHRS and CDR2 is YFSETQ. The CDR3 region has the DNA TGCGCCACCAGTACCGGGACAGGGAATGAAAAACTGTTTTTT. Amino acid sequence: CATSTGTGNEKLFF.

The gene calls are TRBV7-2 and TRBJ2-7; a weak D match, TRBD2 (6 bases). The CDR3 runs to 16 residues. Trimming stripped 2 bases from V and 4 bases from J, with 18 bases between. CDR1 is SGHTA, CDR2 FQGNSA, per germline. CDR3 DNA sequence: TGTGCCAGCAGCTTAAGGAGGGACTCGCACTATTACGAGCAGTACTTC. It is translated as CASSLRRDSHYYEQYF.